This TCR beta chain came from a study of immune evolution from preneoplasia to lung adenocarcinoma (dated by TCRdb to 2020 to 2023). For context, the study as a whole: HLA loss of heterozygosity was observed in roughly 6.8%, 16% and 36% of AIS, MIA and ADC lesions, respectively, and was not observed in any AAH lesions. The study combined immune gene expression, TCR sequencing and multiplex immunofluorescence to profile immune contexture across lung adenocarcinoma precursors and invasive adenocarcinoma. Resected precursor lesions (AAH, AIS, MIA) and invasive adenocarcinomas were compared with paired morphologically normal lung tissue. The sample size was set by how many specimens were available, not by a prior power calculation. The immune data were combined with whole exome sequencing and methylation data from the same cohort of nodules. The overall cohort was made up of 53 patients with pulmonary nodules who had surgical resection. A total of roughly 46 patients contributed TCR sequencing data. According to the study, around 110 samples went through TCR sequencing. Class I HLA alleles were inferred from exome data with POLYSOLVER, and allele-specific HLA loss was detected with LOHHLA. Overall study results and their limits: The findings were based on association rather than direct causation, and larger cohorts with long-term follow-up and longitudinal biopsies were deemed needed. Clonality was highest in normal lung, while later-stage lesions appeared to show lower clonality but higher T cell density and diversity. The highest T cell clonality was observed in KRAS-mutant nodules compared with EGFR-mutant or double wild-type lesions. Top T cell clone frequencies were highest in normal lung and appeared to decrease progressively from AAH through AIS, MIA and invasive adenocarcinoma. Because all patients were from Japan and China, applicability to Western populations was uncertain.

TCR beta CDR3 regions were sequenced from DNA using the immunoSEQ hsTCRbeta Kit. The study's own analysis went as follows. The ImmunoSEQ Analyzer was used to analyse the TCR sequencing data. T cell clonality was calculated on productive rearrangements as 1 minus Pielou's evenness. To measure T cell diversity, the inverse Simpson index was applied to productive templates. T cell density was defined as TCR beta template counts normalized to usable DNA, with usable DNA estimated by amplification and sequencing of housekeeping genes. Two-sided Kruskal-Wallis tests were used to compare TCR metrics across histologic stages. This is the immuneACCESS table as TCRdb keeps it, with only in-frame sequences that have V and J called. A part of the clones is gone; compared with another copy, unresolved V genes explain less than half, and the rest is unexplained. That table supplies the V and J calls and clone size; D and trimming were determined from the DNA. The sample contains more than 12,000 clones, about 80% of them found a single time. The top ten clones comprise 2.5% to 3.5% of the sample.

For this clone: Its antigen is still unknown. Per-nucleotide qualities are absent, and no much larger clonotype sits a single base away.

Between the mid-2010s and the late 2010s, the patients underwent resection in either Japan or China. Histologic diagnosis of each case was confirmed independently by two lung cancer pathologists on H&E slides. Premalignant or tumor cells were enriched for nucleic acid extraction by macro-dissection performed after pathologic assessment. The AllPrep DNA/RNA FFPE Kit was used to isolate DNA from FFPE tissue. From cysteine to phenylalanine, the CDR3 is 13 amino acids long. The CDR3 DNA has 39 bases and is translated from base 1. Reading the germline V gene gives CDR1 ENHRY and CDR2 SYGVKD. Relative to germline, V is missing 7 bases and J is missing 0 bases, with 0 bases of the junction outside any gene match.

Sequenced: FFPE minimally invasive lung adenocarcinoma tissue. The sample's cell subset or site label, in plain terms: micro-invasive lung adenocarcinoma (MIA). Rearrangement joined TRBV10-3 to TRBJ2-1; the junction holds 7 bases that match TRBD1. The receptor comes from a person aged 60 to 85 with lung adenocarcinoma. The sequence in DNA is TGTGCCATCACAGGGGGCTCCTACAATGAGCAGTTCTTC. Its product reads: CAITGGSYNEQFF.